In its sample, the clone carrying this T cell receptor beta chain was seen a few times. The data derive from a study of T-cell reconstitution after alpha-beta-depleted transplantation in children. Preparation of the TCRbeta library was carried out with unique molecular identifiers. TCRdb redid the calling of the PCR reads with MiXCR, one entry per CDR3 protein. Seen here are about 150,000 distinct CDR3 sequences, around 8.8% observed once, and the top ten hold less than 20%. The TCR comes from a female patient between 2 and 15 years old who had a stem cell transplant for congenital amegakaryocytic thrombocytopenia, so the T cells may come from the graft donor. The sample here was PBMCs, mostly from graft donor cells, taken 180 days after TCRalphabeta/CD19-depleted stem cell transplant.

CDR3 sequence (DNA): TGCGCCAGCAGCCGAGAGGGGGGCTCTGTCCACGAGCAGTACTTC. Its protein product is CASSREGGSVHEQYF. V and J are TRBV4-3 and TRBJ2-7; either TRBD1 or TRBD2 may fit D (6 bases each). The CDR3 consists of 15 residues. Germline V gives CDR1 LGHNA, CDR2 YSLEER. V was clipped by 4 bases and J by 5 bases, with 18 bases between them.